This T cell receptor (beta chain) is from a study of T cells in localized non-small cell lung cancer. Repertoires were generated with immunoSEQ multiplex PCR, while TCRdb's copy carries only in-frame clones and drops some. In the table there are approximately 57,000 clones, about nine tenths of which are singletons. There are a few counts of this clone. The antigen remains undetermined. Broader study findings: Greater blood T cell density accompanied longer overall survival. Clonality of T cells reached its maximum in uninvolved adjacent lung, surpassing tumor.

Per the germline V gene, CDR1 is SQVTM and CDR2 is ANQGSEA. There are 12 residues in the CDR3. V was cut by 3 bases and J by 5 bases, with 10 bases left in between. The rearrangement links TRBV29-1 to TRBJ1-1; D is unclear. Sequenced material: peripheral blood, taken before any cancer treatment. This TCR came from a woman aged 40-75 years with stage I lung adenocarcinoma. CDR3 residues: CSVDKGRTEAFF. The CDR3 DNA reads TGCAGCGTTGATAAAGGGAGAACTGAAGCTTTCTTT.